The source of this TCR beta chain is a study of siplizumab effects on memory and regulatory T cells. Whole-study results and caveats: Sequences below about 10^-5 frequency were poorly captured, and few alloreactive clones mapped to unstimulated subsets.

Note on this clone: Its specificity is unknown.

Libraries were prepared by immunoSEQ multiplex PCR; TCRdb keeps only in-frame clonotypes and omits some of them. There are about 110,000 clones in the sample; roughly 92% occur only once, and 1% to 1.5% lies in the top ten. The V gene end was trimmed by 4 bases and the J gene end by 5 bases; junction bases not matched to a gene: 14. CDR3 length: 16 residues. Germline CDR1 SGHDT, CDR2 YYEEEE. This sequence originates from a human donor in good health. This chain links TRBV5-6 with TRBJ1-2; 7 positions agree with TRBD1. The sequencing input was CD4+ T cells sorted from blood. The CDR3, as DNA: TGTGCCAGCAGCCTGGAAAGGGGGCCCCGACGTTATGGCTACACCTTC. This encodes CASSLERGPRRYGYTF.